This entry lists 9 T cell receptor beta chains sequenced from one sample in a study of cytomegalovirus exposure and HLA in healthy donors. Libraries were prepared by immunoSEQ multiplex PCR; TCRdb keeps only in-frame clonotypes and omits some of them. The sample has some 250,000 clones, roughly 89% seen once. Sequenced: PBMCs. These receptors originate from a woman aged 18 to 35 in good health and CMV-seronegative.

V and J are TRBV5-1 and TRBJ2-5; D is possibly TRBD2 (6 bases). V was trimmed by 0 bases and J by 1 base, leaving 10 bases between them. The CDR3 totals 15 residues. The germline V gene encodes CDR1 SGHRS and CDR2 YFSETQ. The CDR3 coding sequence is TGCGCCAGCAGCTTGGCCTGGGACTCCCAAGAGACCCAGTACTTC. Translating it yields CASSLAWDSQETQYF.

The J gene is TRBJ1-6, the V gene TRBV4-1, with D tentatively TRBD1 (6 bases). CDR3 size: 15 residues. Germline V gives CDR1 MGHRA, CDR2 YSYEKL. V was clipped by 3 bases and J by 1 base, with 7 bases between them. CDR3 nucleotides: TGCGCCAGCAGCCACGGGACATCCTATAATTCACCCCTCCACTTT. It translates to CASSHGTSYNSPLHF.

The J gene is TRBJ1-3, the V gene TRBV30, with TRBD1 identical over 7 bases. Losses at the gene ends were 5 bases for V and 4 bases for J; bases not matched to a gene: 2. From germline, CDR1 is GTSNPN and CDR2 SVGIG (reference sequence). The CDR3 spans 12 residues. CDR3 amino acids: CAWVDRGNTIYF. In nucleotides, the CDR3 is TGTGCCTGGGTGGACAGGGGAAACACCATATATTTT.

The chain joins TRBV5-1 to TRBJ2-2; maybe TRBD2 (6 bases). The CDR3 runs to 14 residues. Trimming shortened V by 4 bases and J by 3 bases, and 10 bases separated the two germline ends. Looked up from germline, CDR1 is SGHRS and CDR2 is YFSETQ. The CDR3 loop reads CASSGSGDTGELFF. CDR3 nucleotide sequence: TGCGCCAGCAGCGGGTCGGGGGACACCGGGGAGCTGTTTTTT.

The chain uses TRBV6-5 and TRBJ1-2; 9 positions agree with TRBD1. J lost 5 bases, V lost 4 bases, and 5 bases had no gene match. The CDR3 runs 14 residues. Germline CDR1 and CDR2: MNHEY and SVGAGI. The CDR3 DNA follows: TGTGCCAGCAGTTTCGGACAGGGGCGGTATGGCTACACCTTC. Translating it yields CASSFGQGRYGYTF.

Details on this clone: The same CDR3 also results from other DNA sequences found in this sample. The CDR3 sequence: CAWSPGTNYGYTF. In DNA, the CDR3 is TGTGCCTGGAGCCCAGGGACAAACTATGGCTACACCTTC. This rearrangement joins TRBV30 to TRBJ1-2; a weak D match, TRBD1 (6 bases). CDR1 and CDR2 from the germline V gene are GTSNPN and SVGIG (reference sequence). Trimming shortened V by 3 bases and J by 2 bases, and 10 bases separated the two germline ends. This CDR3 has 13 residues. Drawing the rest from reference TRBV30 and TRBJ1-2, the complete variable domain is SQTIHQWPATLVQPVGSPLSLECTVEGTSNPNLYWYRQAAGRGLQLLFYSVGIGQISSEVPQNLSASRPQDRQFILSSKKLLLSDSGFYLCAWSPGTNYGYTFGSGTRLTVV.

This chain links TRBV25-1 with TRBJ1-2; the match to TRBD1 covers 8 bases. Per germline, CDR1 MGHDK and CDR2 SYGVNS. V lost 5 bases and J lost 4; bases outside the gene matches: 3. The CDR3 sequence is 13 residues long. DNA of the CDR3: TGTGCCAGCAGTCACAGGGGGATCTATGGCTACACCTTC. Encoded protein: CASSHRGIYGYTF.

This clone was picked up a small number of times. This chain connects TRBV28 to TRBJ1-1; D is uncertain. Germline lookup yields CDR1 MDHEN and CDR2 SYDVKM. Trimming took 5 bases from V and 5 from J, leaving 9 bases between them. The CDR3 is 12 amino acids. The DNA for the CDR3 is TGTGCCAGCAGTCCCCCGGTGACTGAAGCTTTCTTT. Residues: CASSPPVTEAFF.

The V gene is TRBV4-1, the J gene TRBJ1-2, with D possibly TRBD1 on 5 matching bases. The CDR3 spans 17 residues. Per germline, CDR1 MGHRA and CDR2 YSYEKL. Trimming removed 0 bases from V and 5 bases from J, with 19 bases in between. The CDR3 sequence: CASSQEWDLGAFYGYTF. The DNA of the CDR3 is TGCGCCAGCAGCCAAGAGTGGGACTTAGGGGCCTTTTATGGCTACACCTTC.